The source of this T cell receptor (beta chain) is a study of cytotoxic CD8 clonotypes in ibrutinib-treated CLL. This CDR3 region has 14 residues. Trimming stripped 6 bases from V and 5 bases from J, with 16 bases between. Germline CDR1 SNHLY, CDR2 FYNNEI. Only in-frame clones appear in the TCRdb table, and some are missing; sequencing was by immunoSEQ multiplex PCR. Of around 150,000 clones in the sample, more than 75% were seen once. The sequence was collected from a human donor with chronic lymphocytic leukemia. This rearrangement joins TRBV2 to TRBJ2-5, with D possibly TRBD1 on 6 matching bases. The source material was PBMCs, sampled after 36 months of ibrutinib treatment. CDR3 amino acids: CASRATGLRETQYF. DNA for the CDR3: TGTGCCAGCAGAGCTACAGGGTTAAGGGAGACCCAGTACTTC.